The 9 T cell receptor beta chains presented below share a single source sample, sequenced in a study of beta chain features in type 1 diabetes. Their antigen targets remain unknown. General study points: Researchers report that Type 1 diabetes patients had moderately but significantly shorter TCRB CDR3s across all four CD4+ subsets.

Of the isolated RNA, all was reverse transcribed, and so the sequenced material was expressed TCRB transcripts. TCRdb keeps only in-frame clones here, not all; method: immunoSEQ multiplex PCR. The table has approximately 270,000 clones, 14% seen once. Specimen: naive CD4+ T cells from blood. All receptors derive from a man aged 25-45 years with type 1 diabetes.

This clone was recorded a few times. This rearrangement joins TRBV7-3 to TRBJ2-1, with TRBD2 identical over 9 bases. This CDR3 comprises 17 residues. V was pared by 5 bases and J by 4 bases, with 12 bases of the junction left unmatched. CDR1 and CDR2 (germline): SGHTA, FQGTGA. The CDR3 is CASSPSITSGLYNEQFF. The CDR3 region has the DNA TGTGCCAGCAGCCCCTCAATAACTAGCGGGCTTTACAATGAGCAGTTCTTC. Variable domain in full (rest from reference TRBV7-3 and TRBJ2-1): GAGVSQTPSNKVTEKGKYVELRCDPISGHTALYWYRQSLGQGPEFLIYFQGTGAADDSGLPNDRFFAVRPEGSVSTLKIQRTERGDSAVYLCASSPSITSGLYNEQFFGPGTRLTVL.

This chain's CDR3 is CATSRDPRTGETQYF. CDR3 bases: TGTGCCACCAGCAGAGATCCGCGGACAGGGGAGACCCAGTACTTC. The chain couples TRBV15 to TRBJ2-5, with TRBD1 matching over 8 bases. Germline V gene data show CDR1 as LNHNV and CDR2 as YYDKDF (reference sequence). The length of the CDR3 is 15 residues. Trimming at V came to 0 bases and at J to 5 bases, leaving 5 bases not matched to a gene. Full variable domain (missing parts from reference TRBV15 and TRBJ2-5): DAMVIQNPRYQVTQFGKPVTLSCSQTLNHNVMYWYQQKSSQAPKLLFHYYDKDFNNEADTPDNFQSRRPNTSFCFLDIRSPGLGDTAMYLCATSRDPRTGETQYFGPGTRLLVL.

CDR3 DNA sequence: TGTGCCAGCAGTCTTAGGCGGGATTCGAAAGAGACCCAGTACTTC. Its protein is CASSLRRDSKETQYF. This chain joins TRBV28 and TRBJ2-5, with D tentatively TRBD2 (6 bases). The CDR3 has 15 amino acids. Trimming removed 5 bases from V and 3 bases from J, with 16 bases in between. CDR1 and CDR2 from the germline V gene are MDHEN and SYDVKM.

This clone was counted a few times. The CDR3 loop is CASSGHRGKDTQYF. CDR3 bases: TGTGCCAGCAGTGGGCACAGGGGAAAAGATACGCAGTATTTT. This sequence joins TRBV25-1 and TRBJ2-3; 7 bases are a match to TRBD1. Germline loops: CDR1 MGHDK, CDR2 SYGVNS. This CDR3 has 14 amino acids. The ends lost 4 bases at V and 5 bases at J; junction bases unmatched: 6.

To note about this clone: The same CDR3 is also encoded by other DNA sequences in this sample. The V call is TRBV5-1, the J call TRBJ2-3; 12 bases agree with TRBD2. Germline CDR1 and CDR2: SGHRS and YFSETQ. Unmatched junction bases numbered 3, after V lost 4 bases and J lost 0 bases. CDR3 length: 16 residues. CDR3 coding DNA: TGCGCCAGCAGCACGGGGACTAGCGGGAGCACAGATACGCAGTATTTT. It translates to CASSTGTSGSTDTQYF.

The genes are TRBV28 and TRBJ2-1; tentative D call: TRBD2 (5 bases). Trimming stripped 8 bases from V and 5 bases from J, with 19 bases between. Per the germline V gene, CDR1 is MDHEN and CDR2 is SYDVKM. The CDR3 has 15 amino acids. CDR3 amino acids: CASCSAPGVNNEQFF. The DNA of the CDR3 is TGTGCCAGCTGCAGCGCCCCCGGGGTTAACAATGAGCAGTTCTTC.

This clone was counted only a few times. The chain links TRBV2 to TRBJ2-5, with 11 bases identical to TRBD1. CDR1 is SNHLY and CDR2 is FYNNEI in the germline V gene. With V trimmed by 7 bases and J by 5 bases, 3 bases remained unmatched. This CDR3 has 13 residues. The CDR3 coding sequence is TGTGCCAGCACCCGGGACAGGGGGGAGACCCAGTACTTC. Translating gives CASTRDRGETQYF.

This clone was seen a handful of times. V gene TRBV5-1 combines with J gene TRBJ1-1; 8 bases line up with TRBD1. The CDR3 extends over 15 amino acids. V shed 0 bases, J shed 5 bases, and the junction held 6 bases outside the gene matches. CDR1 SGHRS and CDR2 YFSETQ come from the germline V gene. The CDR3 is CASSLGDRSVTEAFF. CDR3 nucleotide sequence: TGCGCCAGCAGCTTGGGGGACAGGTCTGTTACTGAAGCTTTCTTT. The entire variable domain, with the rest obtained from reference TRBV5-1 and TRBJ1-1, is as follows: KAGVTQTPRYLIKTRGQQVTLSCSPISGHRSVSWYQQTPGQGLQFLFEYFSETQRNKGNFPGRFSGRQFSNSRSEMNVSTLELGDSALYLCASSLGDRSVTEAFFGQGTRLTVV.

This clone was observed a handful of times. The rearrangement joins TRBV5-1 to TRBJ1-2; TRBD1 agrees at 8 bases. V dropped 5 bases and J dropped 5; count of bases not matched to a gene: 8. Germline-derived CDR1 and CDR2 are SGHRS and YFSETQ. The CDR3 runs to 14 residues. The CDR3 coding sequence is TGCGCCAGCAGTCCTATGACAGGGGCATATGGCTACACCTTC. Its translation: CASSPMTGAYGYTF.